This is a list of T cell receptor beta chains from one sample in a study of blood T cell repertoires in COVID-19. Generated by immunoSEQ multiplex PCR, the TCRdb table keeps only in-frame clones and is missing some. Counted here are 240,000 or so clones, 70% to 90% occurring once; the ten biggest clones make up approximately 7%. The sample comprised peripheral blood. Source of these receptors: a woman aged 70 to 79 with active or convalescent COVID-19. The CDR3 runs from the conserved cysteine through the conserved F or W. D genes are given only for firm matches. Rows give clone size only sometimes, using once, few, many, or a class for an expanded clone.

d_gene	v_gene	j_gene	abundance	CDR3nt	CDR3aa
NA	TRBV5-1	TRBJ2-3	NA	TGCGCCAGCAGCGACGGTGCGGGGGCCTTCACAGATACGCAGTATTTT	CASSDGAGAFTDTQYF
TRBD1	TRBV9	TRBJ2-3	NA	TGTGCCAGCAGCGTGGGGACAGGCTTCGGCACAGATACGCAGTATTTT	CASSVGTGFGTDTQYF
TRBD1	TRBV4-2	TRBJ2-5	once	TGTGCCAGCAGCCAGGGACAGTCTAAGACCCAGTACTTC	CASSQGQSKTQYF
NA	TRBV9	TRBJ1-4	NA	TGTGCCAGCAGCCCCAGACAGAGATACCATGAAAAACTGTTTTTT	CASSPRQRYHEKLFF
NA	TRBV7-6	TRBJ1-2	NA	TGTGCCAGCAGTCAGTCGGGGGGCGGGGATGGCTACACCTTC	CASSQSGGGDGYTF
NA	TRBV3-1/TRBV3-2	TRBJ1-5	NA	TGTGCCAGCAGCCAACGACCCGGGGAACAGCCCCAGCATTTT	CASSQRPGEQPQHF
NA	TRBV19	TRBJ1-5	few	TGTGCCAGTAGCCAAGGACAGCTGAATCAGCCCCAGCATTTT	CASSQGQLNQPQHF
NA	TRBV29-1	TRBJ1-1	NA	TGCAGCGTTGACAGGGGAGGGACTGAAGCTTTCTTT	CSVDRGGTEAFF
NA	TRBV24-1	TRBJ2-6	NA	TGTGCCACCAGTGAGTCAGGGTTCGGTGGGGCCAACGTCCTGACTTTC	CATSESGFGGANVLTF
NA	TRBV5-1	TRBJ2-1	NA	TGCGCCAGCAGCTTGGCCAGGGATGAGCAGTTCTTC	CASSLARDEQFF
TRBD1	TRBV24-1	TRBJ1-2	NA	TGTGCCACCAGTGACTGGGGACAGGGAAACGGTCTATTTTACACCTTC	CATSDWGQGNGLFYTF
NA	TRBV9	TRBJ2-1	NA	TGTGCCAGCAGCCCTCCGGGAAGCCAGTCTAATGAGCAGTTCTTC	CASSPPGSQSNEQFF
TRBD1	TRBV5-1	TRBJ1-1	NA	TGCGCCAGCAAAAGTCCCCTAACAGGGGGCGGCAACACTGAAGCTTTCTTT	CASKSPLTGGGNTEAFF
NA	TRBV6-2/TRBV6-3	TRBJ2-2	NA	TGTGCCAGCAGTTTCCGGGGTATTCTTTCCGGGGAGCTGTTTTTT	CASSFRGILSGELFF
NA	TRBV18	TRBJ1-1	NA	TGTGCCAGCTCACAGGTCAGGTCGCCCACTGAAGCTTTCTTT	CASSQVRSPTEAFF
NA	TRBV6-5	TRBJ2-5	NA	TGTGCCAGCAGACAGGCTGAGACCCAGTACTTC	CASRQAETQYF
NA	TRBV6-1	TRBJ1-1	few	TGTGCCAGCAGTGAAGGGCCCTGGAGCACTGAAGCTTTCTTT	CASSEGPWSTEAFF
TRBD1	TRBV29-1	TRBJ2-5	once	TGCAGCGTTGGACAGGGGCAGGAGACCCAGTACTTC	CSVGQGQETQYF
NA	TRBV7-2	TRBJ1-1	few	TGTGCCAGCAGCATCCCCGGGAGGGCGGGGGTAGCTTTCTTT	CASSIPGRAGVAFF
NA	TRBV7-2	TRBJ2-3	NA	TGTGCCAGCAGCCGGACAGGGTTTTATGGCGGGGGGGCCGGAGATACGCAGTATTTT	CASSRTGFYGGGAGDTQYF
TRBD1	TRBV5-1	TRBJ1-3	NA	TGCGCCAGCAGCTTGTACAGACAGGGTGGTGGAAACACCATATATTTT	CASSLYRQGGGNTIYF
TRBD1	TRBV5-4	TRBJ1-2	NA	TGTGCCAGCAGTTTCCGGGACAGGGGTCCCTATGGCTACACCTTC	CASSFRDRGPYGYTF
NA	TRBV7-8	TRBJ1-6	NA	TGTGCCAGCCGACAGGTTCTAGGCACTAATTCACCCCTCCACTTT	CASRQVLGTNSPLHF
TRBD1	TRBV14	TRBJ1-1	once	TGTGCCAGCAGCCAAAGGACAGGGGGGACCACTGAAGCTTTCTTT	CASSQRTGGTTEAFF
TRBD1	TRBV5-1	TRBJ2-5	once	TGCGCCAGCAGTATGGACAGGGGGACAGAGACCCAGTACTTC	CASSMDRGTETQYF
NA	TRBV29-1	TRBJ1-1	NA	TGCAGCGTTGCCTCAGAGATAGGACTCACTGAAGCTTTCTTT	CSVASEIGLTEAFF
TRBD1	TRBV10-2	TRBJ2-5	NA	TGCGCCAGCAGTAGCCTACCGGGACAGGGAAAGACCCAGTACTTC	CASSSLPGQGKTQYF
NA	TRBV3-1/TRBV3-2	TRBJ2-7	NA	TGTGCCAGCAGCCCGAACCCGAGGAGCTACGAGCAGTACTTC	CASSPNPRSYEQYF
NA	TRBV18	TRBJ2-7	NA	TGTGCCAGCTCACCACCGAGTCCTTCCTACGAGCAGTACTTC	CASSPPSPSYEQYF